This T cell receptor (beta chain) is from a study of cytomegalovirus exposure and HLA in healthy donors. Points from the study as a whole: CMV antigen specificity of a few CMV-associated chains was confirmed in vitro. The study recorded fewer than 200 TCR beta chains that were cytomegalovirus-associated.

This CDR3 spans 14 amino acids. CDR1 is WNHNN, CDR2 SYGVQD, per germline (reference sequence). V lost 0 bases and J lost 4, with 9 bases in between. The data were produced by immunoSEQ multiplex PCR, yet TCRdb's version contains in-frame clones alone and is incomplete. Of about 56,000 clones listed, over 85% were seen once; the top ten hold 5.8%. To note about this clone: The target antigen is unknown.

The receptor was isolated from a woman aged 18 to 35 in good health and CMV-seronegative. Sequenced sample: PBMCs. The chain combines TRBV10-1 with TRBJ1-1; D perhaps matches TRBD1 (5 bases). CDR3 sequence: CASSESGQGTEAFF. The CDR3 region has the DNA TGCGCCAGCAGTGAGTCGGGGCAGGGCACTGAAGCTTTCTTT.